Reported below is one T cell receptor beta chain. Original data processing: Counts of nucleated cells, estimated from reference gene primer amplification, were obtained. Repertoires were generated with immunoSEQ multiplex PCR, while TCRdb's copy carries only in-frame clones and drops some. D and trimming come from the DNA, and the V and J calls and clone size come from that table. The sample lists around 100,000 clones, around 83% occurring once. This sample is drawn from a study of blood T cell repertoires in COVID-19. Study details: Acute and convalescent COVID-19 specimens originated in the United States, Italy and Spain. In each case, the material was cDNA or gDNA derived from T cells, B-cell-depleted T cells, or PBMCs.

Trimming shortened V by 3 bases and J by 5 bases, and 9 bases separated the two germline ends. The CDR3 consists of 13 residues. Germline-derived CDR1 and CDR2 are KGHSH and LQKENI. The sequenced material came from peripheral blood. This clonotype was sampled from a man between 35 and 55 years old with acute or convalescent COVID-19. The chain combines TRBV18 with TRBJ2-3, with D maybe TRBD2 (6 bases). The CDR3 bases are TGTGCCAGCTCACCGGGACTCAGAGATACGCAGTATTTT. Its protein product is CASSPGLRDTQYF.